A single sample is the source of the 16 T cell receptor beta chains below, sequenced in a study of CD8+CD57+ T cells in acquired aplastic anemia. Genomic DNA, the template, was used for profiling of the TCR beta VDJ and CDR3. TCRdb re-analysed the reads in MiXCR, keeping a single row per CDR3 protein. The data contain under 75,000 distinct CDR3 sequences, around half of them singletons. The sequencing sample was made of sorted CD4+, CD8+, or CD8+CD57+ T cells (not recorded which) from PBMCs. The receptors were sampled from a human donor in good health, serving as a control.

The rearrangement links TRBV12-3 or TRBV12-4 to TRBJ2-7; TRBD2 agrees at 8 bases. The CDR3 runs to 16 residues. The V and J ends lost 6 bases and 0 bases, in that order; junction bases with no gene match: 10. The CDR3 loop reads CASSQSGGGISYEQYF. The CDR3 bases are TGTGCCAGCAGCCAAAGTGGCGGGGGGATCTCCTACGAGCAGTACTTC.

Note on this clonotype: A clone one base away is much larger, so this may be a read error. The final CDR3 position lacks the conserved phenylalanine or tryptophan, pointing to a likely read error. The chain uses TRBV6-5 and TRBJ2-3; D remains unclear. The ends were cut back, 2 bases at V and 2 bases at J, with 2 bases in the middle. This CDR3 is 12 amino acids long. The V gene's germline CDR1 is MNHEY and CDR2 SVGAGI. The CDR3 DNA reads as TGTGCCAGCAGTTACAACACAGATACGCAGTATTCT. Translated: CASSYNTDTQYS.

To note about this clonotype: Relative to the germline gene, one junction end is altered; a read error may explain this. This chain connects TRBV7-2 to TRBJ2-1, with 7 bases fitting TRBD2. CDR1 is SGHTA and CDR2 is FQGNSA in the germline V gene. This CDR3 is built from 18 residues. The CDR3 loop is CVSSLAPPGGGSYNEQFF. The CDR3 DNA reads TGTGTCAGCAGCTTAGCGCCGCCGGGGGGAGGATCCTACAATGAGCAGTTCTTC.

This sequence joins TRBV30 and TRBJ1-3, with unresolved D. The CDR3 runs 15 residues. The ends were cut back, 8 bases at V and 0 bases at J, with 17 bases in the middle. The germline V gene has CDR1 GTSNPN and CDR2 SVGIG (reference sequence). The CDR3 coding sequence is TGTGCCCGGACGTCCGACTCAAGCTCTGGAAACACCATATATTTT. Protein sequence: CARTSDSSSGNTIYF.

The chain has TRBV20-1 and TRBJ1-1, with D tentatively TRBD1 (6 bases). This CDR3 is built from 16 residues. Trimming took off 2 bases at V and 3 bases at J, with 19 bases between the two ends. Looked up from germline, CDR1 is DFQATT and CDR2 is SNEGSKA (reference sequence). The CDR3, as DNA: TGCAGTGCTAGAACCCCCGAGGGGGGGAGAGACACTGAAGCTTTCTTT. It specifies CSARTPEGGRDTEAFF.

This sequence joins TRBV29-1 and TRBJ2-7, with a possible D match to TRBD1 (6 bases). Germline V gives CDR1 SQVTM, CDR2 ANQGSEA. V lost 4 bases and J 3 bases, leaving 13 bases between the germline ends. This CDR3 has 13 amino acids. This chain's CDR3 is CSVVGGMGYEQYF. The CDR3 region has the DNA TGCAGCGTTGTTGGGGGCATGGGCTACGAGCAGTACTTC.

J is TRBJ1-2 and V is TRBV24-1, with 7 bases lining up with TRBD1. The V and J ends lost 4 bases and 6 bases, in that order; junction bases with no gene match: 7. Germline lookup yields CDR1 KGHDR and CDR2 SFDVKD. The CDR3 is 14 amino acids. CDR3 bases: TGTGCCACCAGTGACCAATGGGACAGCAATGGCTACACCTTC. Its protein product is CATSDQWDSNGYTF.

This clonotype occurred a few times. This sequence joins TRBV11-2 and TRBJ2-3, with TRBD2 matching over 12 bases. CDR3 length: 16 residues. Germline CDR1 reads SGHAT; CDR2 reads FQNNGV. The trim removed 3 bases at V and 6 bases at J, leaving 7 bases unmatched. The CDR3 here is CASSLELAGGRDTQYF. CDR3 DNA sequence: TGTGCCAGCAGCTTGGAACTAGCGGGGGGCAGGGATACGCAGTATTTT.

The chain employs TRBV5-8 and TRBJ2-3; 8 bases fit TRBD1. This CDR3 contains 13 residues. V trimming: 4 bases; J trimming: 6 bases; junction bases outside the gene matches: 4. Germline V lookup: CDR1 SGHTS, CDR2 YDEGEE. In nucleotides, the CDR3 is TGTGCCAGCAGCCGGACAGGGACGGATACGCAGTATTTT. This encodes CASSRTGTDTQYF.

This clonotype was seen at least ten times. The rearrangement uses TRBV7-9 and TRBJ2-7, with 7 positions matching TRBD2. With V trimmed by 5 bases and J by 3 bases, 10 bases remained unmatched. The germline V gene has CDR1 SEHNR and CDR2 FQNEAQ (reference sequence). This CDR3 region has 15 residues. CDR3: CASSPRGAGLYEQYF. For the CDR3, the DNA is TGTGCCAGCAGCCCCCGAGGAGCGGGGCTCTACGAGCAGTACTTC.

This clonotype has a count of ten or more. V is TRBV6-1 and J is TRBJ2-7, with TRBD1 matching 7 bases. V was clipped by 4 bases and J by 0 bases; unmatched bases: 9. Per the germline V gene, CDR1 is MNHNS and CDR2 is SASEGT. This CDR3 has 16 residues. Here the CDR3 reads CASSAEPTGNSYEQYF. DNA of the CDR3: TGTGCCAGCAGTGCCGAACCGACAGGGAACTCCTACGAGCAGTACTTC.

There are many counts of this clonotype. The chain couples TRBV4-1 to TRBJ2-1; 8 bases align to TRBD2. The CDR3 spans 16 residues. Germline V lookup: CDR1 MGHRA, CDR2 YSYEKL. V trimming: 1 base; J trimming: 8 bases; junction bases outside the gene matches: 10. This chain's CDR3 is CASSQVGRGRGDEQFF. CDR3 coding DNA: TGCGCCAGCAGCCAAGTGGGGCGGGGGCGGGGGGATGAGCAGTTCTTC.

This clonotype is a singleton in its sample. The CDR3 DNA follows: TGTGCCAGCAGCCCAGGACTAGCGGGGGGCTGGGAGACCCAGTACTTC. Residues: CASSPGLAGGWETQYF. The chain links TRBV7-6 to TRBJ2-5, with 14 bases that match TRBD2. This CDR3 has 16 amino acids. V shed 5 bases and J 5 bases; nucleotides not matched to a gene: 7. CDR1 is SGHVS and CDR2 is FNYEAQ in the germline V gene.

A word on this clonotype: A clone one base away is much larger, so this may be a read error. V usage is TRBV30 and J usage is TRBJ1-1; D is unclear. Per the germline V gene, CDR1 is GTSNPN and CDR2 is SVGIG (reference sequence). CDR3 length: 14 amino acids. The CDR3, as DNA: TGTGCCTGGGGTGTAACCGGGGAGGGTACTGAAGCTTTCTTT. It codes for CAWGVTGEGTEAFF.

The chain uses TRBV7-4 and TRBJ1-5; D not certain. This CDR3 has 12 residues. Germline CDR1 is SGHVT and CDR2 is SQSDAQ. V gave up 7 bases and J gave up 9 bases, with 13 bases separating them. Written as DNA, the CDR3 is TGTGCCAGCAAGGATCCCTTCGGGCCCCAGCATTTT. Amino acids: CASKDPFGPQHF.

This clonotype appeared many times. This chain connects TRBV11-3 to TRBJ2-3, with a weak D call TRBD2 (6 bases). The CDR3 has 13 amino acids. Per germline, CDR1 SGHNT and CDR2 YENEEA. Trimming pared 5 bases from V and 7 bases from J, leaving 13 bases between. Written as DNA, the CDR3 is TGTGCCAGCAGCACCCACCGGGGGTATACGCAGTATTTT. Translated, it gives CASSTHRGYTQYF.